A single sample gave rise to the 15 T cell receptor beta chains below, sequenced in a study of T cell repertoires in cytomegalovirus infection. TCRdb re-called the reads with MiXCR, one entry per CDR3 protein. The sample records approximately 500,000 distinct CDR3 sequences, 16% being singletons. Source material: CD8+ T cells from PBMCs. Receptors originate from a human donor in good health (CMV status not recorded). Some clones in this sample may be carry-over from other donors' samples.

A note on this clonotype: The junction departs from germline at one end; a sequencing error may be responsible. The chain is built from TRBV7-6 and TRBJ2-1; TRBD1 might be the D (5 bases). The CDR3 sequence is 15 residues long. Germline V gene lookup returns CDR1 SGHVS and CDR2 FNYEAQ. The CDR3 protein is CASSLGRANYNEQLF. The CDR3 region has the DNA TGTGCCAGCAGCTTAGGCAGGGCTAATTACAATGAGCAGTTATTC.

This clonotype was picked up a small number of times. CDR3 sequence reads: CATSRQRQGVGVNTEAFF. Written as DNA, the CDR3 is TGTGCCACCAGCAGACAAAGACAGGGGGTAGGAGTGAACACTGAAGCTTTCTTT. The rearrangement links TRBV15 to TRBJ1-1; 9 nucleotides match TRBD1. Germline CDR1 and CDR2: LNHNV and YYDKDF (reference sequence). This CDR3 region has 18 residues. V was clipped by 2 bases and J by 0 bases; unmatched bases: 10.

This clonotype has at least ten counts. This CDR3 is CASSRPRLNTEAFF. The CDR3 DNA reads as TGTGCCAGCAGCCGCCCGCGGCTGAACACTGAAGCTTTCTTT. This chain links TRBV28 with TRBJ1-1; D gene ambiguous. CDR1 MDHEN and CDR2 SYDVKM come from the germline V gene. Trimming removed 6 bases from V and 0 bases from J, with 11 bases in between. This CDR3 is 14 amino acids long. The full variable domain, in which reference TRBV28 and TRBJ1-1 provide the parts outside the CDR3, is DVKVTQSSRYLVKRTGEKVFLECVQDMDHENMFWYRQDPGLGLRLIYFSYDVKMKEKGDIPEGYSVSREKKERFSLILESASTNQTSMYLCASSRPRLNTEAFFGQGTRLTVV.

This clonotype has just a few counts. In nucleotides, the CDR3 is TGTGCCAGCAGGGAACAGTGGGGCTCCTACAATGAGCAGTTCTTC. Translation gives CASREQWGSYNEQFF. This chain joins TRBV6-1 and TRBJ2-1, with D hard to call. The CDR3 sequence is 15 residues long. V was clipped by 6 bases and J by 0 bases, with 12 bases between them. The germline gives CDR1 MNHNS, CDR2 SASEGT.

Many counts were recorded for this clonotype. V usage is TRBV7-2 and J usage is TRBJ2-2, with 14 bases fitting TRBD2. Germline-derived CDR1 and CDR2 are SGHTA and FQGNSA. CDR3 length: 16 amino acids. Unmatched junction bases numbered 3, after V lost 4 bases and J lost 5 bases. In DNA, the CDR3 is TGTGCCAGCAGCTCCCGGACTAGCGGGAGGACCGGGGAGCTGTTTTTT. Translating gives CASSSRTSGRTGELFF.

V usage is TRBV11-1 and J usage is TRBJ1-2; a possible D gene is TRBD1 (6 bases). Germline CDR1 and CDR2: SGHAT and FQDESV (reference sequence). CDR3 size: 13 residues. The V end was cut by 10 bases, the J end by 4 bases, with 16 bases between. Here the CDR3 DNA reads TGTGCCATCCAGGGGAAAGGAGGCTATGGCTACACCTTC. Its translation is CAIQGKGGYGYTF.

This clonotype showed up many times. The chain recombines TRBV12-5 with TRBJ1-2, with a tentative D call TRBD1 (5 bases). The ends were cut back, 0 bases at V and 14 bases at J, with 22 bases in the middle. The CDR3 totals 15 residues. Germline V gene data show CDR1 as LGHNT and CDR2 as FRNRAP. The CDR3 sequence is CASGLVGGQSPIRTF. The CDR3 nucleotides are TGTGCTAGTGGTTTGGTGGGCGGACAATCACCTATACGAACCTTC.

In its sample, this clonotype was seen many times. The chain has TRBV6-1 and TRBJ1-5; D not resolved. CDR1 and CDR2 (germline): MNHNS, SASEGT. Trimming cost V 5 bases and J 6 bases, with 11 bases left between them. The CDR3 has 13 residues. CDR3 sequence: CASSPTPGQPQHF. As DNA, the CDR3 is TGTGCCAGCAGTCCTACCCCGGGTCAGCCCCAGCATTTT.

The CDR3 DNA reads as TGTGCCAGCAGTGAGGGTGCTAAGGGTGAGCAGTTCTTC. Amino acids: CASSEGAKGEQFF. This chain connects TRBV2 to TRBJ2-1; D gene uncertain. This CDR3 spans 13 amino acids. With 3 bases removed from V and 9 bases from J, the gap between germline ends came to 12 bases. Germline V gene sequence: CDR1 SNHLY, CDR2 FYNNEI.

V usage is TRBV5-1 and J usage is TRBJ2-7; the D call may be TRBD1 or TRBD2 (5 bases each). CDR1 and CDR2 (germline): SGHRS, YFSETQ. The V end lost 7 bases, the J end lost 1 base, and 12 bases lay between the germline ends. This CDR3 is built from 13 residues. For the CDR3, the DNA is TGCGCCAGCCAACGGGACGGATCCTACGAGCAGTACTTC. Translation: CASQRDGSYEQYF. Drawing the rest from reference TRBV5-1 and TRBJ2-7, the complete variable domain is KAGVTQTPRYLIKTRGQQVTLSCSPISGHRSVSWYQQTPGQGLQFLFEYFSETQRNKGNFPGRFSGRQFSNSRSEMNVSTLELGDSALYLCASQRDGSYEQYFGPGTRLTVT.

The table lists this clonotype with a few counts. This chain uses TRBV15 with TRBJ2-3, with TRBD1 identical over 7 bases. Germline assignment: CDR1 LNHNV and CDR2 YYDKDF (reference sequence). Unmatched junction bases numbered 6, after V lost 0 bases and J lost 3 bases. The CDR3 is 16 residues long. CDR3 coding DNA: TGTGCCACCAGCAGAGAAGTAGGACAGGCAACAGATACGCAGTATTTT. This sequence encodes CATSREVGQATDTQYF. The full variable domain, with the rest looked up from reference TRBV15 and TRBJ2-3, is DAMVIQNPRYQVTQFGKPVTLSCSQTLNHNVMYWYQQKSSQAPKLLFHYYDKDFNNEADTPDNFQSRRPNTSFCFLDIRSPGLGDTAMYLCATSREVGQATDTQYFGPGTRLTVL.

This sequence joins TRBV27 and TRBJ2-7; 9 bases map to TRBD2. This CDR3 has 19 amino acids. Germline values: CDR1 MNHEY, CDR2 SMNVEV (reference sequence). V was pared by 8 bases and J by 4 bases, with 24 bases of the junction left unmatched. The CDR3 region is CASGPIPLRGSGRRYEQYF. CDR3 DNA: TGTGCCAGCGGCCCGATCCCCTTAAGGGGTAGCGGGAGAAGGTACGAGCAGTACTTC.

In its sample, this clonotype was seen a few times. V gene TRBV2 combines with J gene TRBJ1-1; D call uncertain. Between the trimmed V and J ends, which lost 7 bases and 1 base, there was a span of 13 bases. The CDR3 length is 14 residues. From germline, CDR1 is SNHLY and CDR2 FYNNEI. The CDR3, as DNA: TGTGCCAGCACCTTACGGCAGGAGAACACTGAAGCTTTCTTT. It yields the protein CASTLRQENTEAFF.

This clonotype was recorded at least ten times. In DNA form, the CDR3 reads TGTGCCAGCAGTTTCTCCGGTTTAGCTGAAGCTTTCTTT. It specifies CASSFSGLAEAFF. V is TRBV27 and J is TRBJ1-1; no definite D call. Trimming pared 3 bases from V and 6 bases from J, leaving 11 bases between. This CDR3 is 13 amino acids long. In germline, CDR1 is MNHEY, CDR2 SMNVEV (reference sequence).

DNA of the CDR3: TGTGCCAGCACGTCCTCCCTTGGGGGGAGGGATCAGCCCCAGCATTTT. Protein product: CASTSSLGGRDQPQHF. The chain couples TRBV6-1 to TRBJ1-5, with D tentatively TRBD1 (5 bases). Deletions cut 7 bases from V and 5 bases from J, with 21 bases between. This CDR3 has 16 residues. Germline lookup yields CDR1 MNHNS and CDR2 SASEGT.